Each of the 5 T cell receptor beta chains below was sequenced from the same sample in a study of beta chain features in type 1 diabetes (dated by TCRdb to about 2018). For these TCRs, the target antigens are not known. Preparation of the library involved the immunoSEQ multiplex PCR assay. The entire amount of isolated RNA was reverse transcribed using the High Capacity cDNA Reverse Transcription Kit, so the sequenced TCRB transcripts were expressed ones. The table comes from immuneACCESS by way of TCRdb, which keeps in-frame sequences with V and J called. Part of the clones is missing from these tables; in studies checked, under half for an unresolved V gene and the rest for unknown reasons. The sample data list 300,000 to 400,000 clones, and around an eighth of these were observed just once. Roughly 0.015% of the sample is taken by the ten largest. Overall results and qualifications from the work: A moderate but significant shortening of TCRB CDR3 length was observed in type 1 diabetes patients in all four CD4+ subsets.

The sample taken for sequencing was naive CD4+ T cells from blood. According to the study, the label for this sample's cell subset or site signals: true naive CD4+ T cells. The source is a woman aged 18-29 years with type 1 diabetes.

The chain combines TRBV2 with TRBJ1-2, with D perhaps matching TRBD1 (5 bases). V shed 7 bases and J shed 4 bases, with 16 bases lying between them. This CDR3 has 14 amino acids. Germline values: CDR1 SNHLY, CDR2 FYNNEI. The CDR3 DNA is TGTGCCAGCACCTTCGACAGCGGGGTCTATGGCTACACCTTC. Its translation: CASTFDSGVYGYTF.

This rearrangement joins TRBV30 to TRBJ2-3, with D unresolved. V gave up 5 bases and J gave up 6 bases, with 9 bases separating them. Germline V gene data show CDR1 as GTSNPN and CDR2 as SVGIG (reference sequence). This CDR3 has 11 residues. CDR3 nucleotides: TGTGCCTGGGAATCGGTGGATACGCAGTATTTT. Amino acids: CAWESVDTQYF.

This clone was seen a few times. This chain links TRBV7-9 with TRBJ2-7; D might be TRBD2 (6 bases). The germline CDR1 and CDR2 sequences are SEHNR and FQNEAQ (reference sequence). This CDR3 spans 14 amino acids. V was clipped by 10 bases and J by 3 bases, with 19 bases between them. The CDR3 sequence is CATCSLARLYEQYV. DNA for the CDR3: TGTGCCACCTGTAGCCTAGCGCGACTCTACGAGCAGTACGTC.

The J gene is TRBJ2-1, the V gene TRBV11-2; 8 bases fit TRBD2. The germline V gene has CDR1 SGHAT and CDR2 FQNNGV. V shed 2 bases and J 7 bases; nucleotides not matched to a gene: 13. The CDR3 has 17 amino acids. The CDR3: CASSLIGGAGKRNEQFF. CDR3 DNA: TGTGCCAGCAGCTTAATCGGGGGGGCGGGAAAACGTAATGAGCAGTTCTTC.

On this clone itself: Relative to the germline gene, one junction end is altered; a read error may explain this. The J gene is TRBJ2-7, the V gene TRBV29-1; D gene uncertain. The CDR3 consists of 12 residues. Germline-derived CDR1 and CDR2 are SQVTM and ANQGSEA. The CDR3 bases are TGCAACGTTGGTCGGTCGGCCTACGAGCAGTACTTC. Protein product: CNVGRSAYEQYF.